A single sample gave rise to the 6 T cell receptor beta chains below, sequenced in a study of shared clonotypes between healthy human individuals. The assay was immunoSEQ multiplex PCR, and TCRdb's table has in-frame clones only and misses some. The repertoire holds about 1 million clones, approximately 76% seen once, with around 1.5% in the top ten. Sequencing input: memory CD4+ T cells sorted from blood. The subset was: CD45RA-negative fraction. These receptor sequences come from a man between 18 and 29 years old in good health.

This chain's CDR3 is CASSLLRSSGNTIYF. CDR3 nucleotide sequence: TGTGCCAGCAGCTTGCTCCGGAGCTCTGGAAACACCATATATTTT. This sequence joins TRBV5-8 and TRBJ1-3, with D unresolved. Deletions cut 1 base from V and 0 bases from J, with 8 bases between. Germline V gene data show CDR1 as SGHTS and CDR2 as YDEGEE. The CDR3 has 15 residues.

In this sample, this clone turned up many times. A junction end diverges from the germline sequence, so it may reflect a read error. The chain has TRBV7-7 and TRBJ2-5, with 8 bases matching TRBD2. The CDR3 length is 15 residues. Germline V gene data show CDR1 as SSHAT and CDR2 as FNYEAQ (reference sequence). The CDR3 DNA is TGTGCTAGCAGCTTAGTCGGGGGGGTTGAGGAGACCCAGTACTTC. Protein sequence: CASSLVGGVEETQYF. Filled out from reference TRBV7-7 and TRBJ2-5, the complete variable domain reads GAGVSQSPRYKVTKRGQDVTLRCDPISSHATLYWYQQALGQGPEFLTYFNYEAQPDKSGLPSDRFSAERPEGSISTLTIQRTEQRDSAMYRCASSLVGGVEETQYFGPGTRLLVL.

The chain recombines TRBV6-1 with TRBJ1-2; no definite D call. Trimming removed 6 bases at V and 8 bases at J, with 19 bases between. Germline V gene sequence: CDR1 MNHNS, CDR2 SASEGT. The length of the CDR3 is 14 residues. DNA of the CDR3: TGTGCCAGCAGAACAGTCTCCGTTCGGCCCGGCTACACCTTC. Its translation is CASRTVSVRPGYTF.

In its sample, this clone was seen a few times. The genes are TRBV18 and TRBJ2-1; D remains unclear. CDR3 size: 13 residues. V was clipped by 3 bases and J by 5 bases, with 8 bases between them. CDR1 and CDR2 from the germline V gene are KGHSH and LQKENI. CDR3 DNA sequence: TGTGCCAGCTCACCTCAAAGGAACAATGAGCAGTTCTTC. The encoded protein is CASSPQRNNEQFF.

J is TRBJ2-4 and V is TRBV9; 7 nucleotides agree with TRBD1. The ends lost 3 bases at V and 1 base at J; junction bases unmatched: 7. CDR3 length: 16 amino acids. Germline CDR1 reads SGDLS; CDR2 reads YYNGEE. The chain's CDR3 is CASSEQGTWAKNIQYF. The CDR3 DNA is TGTGCCAGCAGCGAACAGGGGACATGGGCCAAAAACATTCAGTACTTC. The variable domain in full, with the rest retrieved from reference TRBV9 and TRBJ2-4, is DSGVTQTPKHLITATGQRVTLRCSPRSGDLSVYWYQQSLDQGLQFLIQYYNGEERAKGNILERFSAQQFPDLHSELNLSSLELGDSALYFCASSEQGTWAKNIQYFGAGTRLSVL.

The chain has TRBV7-9 and TRBJ1-2; TRBD1 is a possible D gene (5 bases). The CDR3 length is 18 residues. The ends were cut back, 5 bases at V and 3 bases at J, with 25 bases in the middle. The germline V gene encodes CDR1 SEHNR and CDR2 FQNEAQ (reference sequence). CDR3 protein: CASSQRLGTGRADYGYTF. The CDR3 coding sequence is TGTGCCAGCAGCCAACGGCTAGGAACAGGCCGCGCTGACTATGGCTACACCTTC. The full variable domain, its missing parts supplied by reference TRBV7-9 and TRBJ1-2, is DTGVSQNPRHKITKRGQNVTFRCDPISEHNRLYWYRQTLGQGPEFLTYFQNEAQLEKSRLLSDRFSAERPKGSFSTLEIQRTEQGDSAMYLCASSQRLGTGRADYGYTFGSGTRLTVV.